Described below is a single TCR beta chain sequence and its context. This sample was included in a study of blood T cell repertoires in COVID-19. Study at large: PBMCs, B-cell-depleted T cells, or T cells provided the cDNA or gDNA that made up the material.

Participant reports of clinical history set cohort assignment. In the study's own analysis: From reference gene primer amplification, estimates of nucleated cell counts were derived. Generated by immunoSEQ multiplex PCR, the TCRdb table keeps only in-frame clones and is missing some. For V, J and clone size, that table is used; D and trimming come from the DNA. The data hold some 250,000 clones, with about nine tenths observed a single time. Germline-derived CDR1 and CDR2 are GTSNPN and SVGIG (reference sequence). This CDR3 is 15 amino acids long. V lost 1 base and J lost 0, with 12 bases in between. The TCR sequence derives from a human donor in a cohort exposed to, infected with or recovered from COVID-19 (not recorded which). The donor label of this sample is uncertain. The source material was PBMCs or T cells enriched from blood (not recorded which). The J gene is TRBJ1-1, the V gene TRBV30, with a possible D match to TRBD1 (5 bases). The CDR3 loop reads CAWSAQGHVNTEAFF. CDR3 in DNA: TGTGCCTGGAGTGCCCAGGGCCACGTGAACACTGAAGCTTTCTTT.